Listed here are 18 T cell receptor beta chains from one sample, sequenced in a study of control samples from healthy donors and cancer patients. TCRdb's table, derived via immunoSEQ multiplex PCR, lists solely in-frame clones and lacks some. The sample gives around 76,000 clones, approximately 88% of which show up once; approximately 9.4% is in the top ten. What was sequenced was PBMCs. The receptors were sampled from a woman in her fifties or sixties with colorectal cancer.

The chain carries TRBV7-2 and TRBJ2-3; TRBD2 aligns across 7 bases. CDR3 length: 16 residues. Germline CDR1 and CDR2: SGHTA and FQGNSA. The V segment lost 5 bases and the J segment 2 bases; nucleotides outside the gene matches: 10. CDR3 residues: CASSPVAGESTDTQYF. DNA for the CDR3: TGTGCCAGCAGCCCCGTGGCGGGGGAGTCCACAGATACGCAGTATTTT.

This sequence joins TRBV13 and TRBJ1-3; D not certain. The germline V and J ends were trimmed by 1 base and 4 bases, with 8 bases remaining between them. The CDR3 is 14 amino acids. The germline V gene encodes CDR1 PRHDT and CDR2 FYEKMQ (reference sequence). The CDR3 region has the DNA TGTGCCAGCAGCTTAGTTGTCGGGGGAAACACCATATATTTT. The encoded protein is CASSLVVGGNTIYF.

The J gene is TRBJ2-1, the V gene TRBV2; 10 nucleotides agree with TRBD1. The germline gives CDR1 SNHLY, CDR2 FYNNEI. CDR3 length: 15 amino acids. Trimming at V came to 4 bases and at J to 8 bases, leaving 8 bases not matched to a gene. The CDR3 loop reads CASSALDRGVDEQFF. CDR3 coding DNA: TGTGCCAGCAGTGCCCTGGACAGGGGGGTCGATGAGCAGTTCTTC.

The chain uses TRBV10-3 and TRBJ1-4; D is undetermined. V was cut by 6 bases and J by 2 bases, with 13 bases left in between. Germline CDR1 ENHRY, CDR2 SYGVKD. This CDR3 contains 15 residues. CDR3 protein: CAIRDSGSTNEKLFF. The CDR3 nucleotides are TGTGCCATCAGGGACTCTGGGTCCACTAATGAAAAACTGTTTTTT.

The V call is TRBV3-1 (or the pseudogene TRBV3-2), the J call TRBJ2-3, with TRBD2 identical over 8 bases. Losses at the gene ends were 3 bases for V and 2 bases for J; bases not matched to a gene: 7. This CDR3 spans 16 amino acids. CDR1 LGHDT and CDR2 YNNKEL come from the germline V gene (reference sequence). The CDR3 nucleotides are TGTGCCAGCAGCCATGACGAGACTAGCGCCACAGATACGCAGTATTTT. Translated, it gives CASSHDETSATDTQYF.

The chain has TRBV5-1 and TRBJ1-1, with 9 bases that match TRBD1. Germline lookup yields CDR1 SGHRS and CDR2 YFSETQ. This CDR3 is built from 16 residues. The J segment lost 1 base and the V segment lost 4 bases, leaving 8 bases of the junction unmatched. CDR3 DNA sequence: TGCGCCAGCAGCCCCCCCGGGACAGGGAGGAACACTGAAGCTTTCTTT. This encodes CASSPPGTGRNTEAFF.

This chain uses TRBV6-5 with TRBJ2-5, with D perhaps TRBD2 (5 bases). V was pared by 6 bases and J by 5 bases, with 19 bases between. Per germline, CDR1 MNHEY and CDR2 SVGAGI. The CDR3 length is 15 residues. CDR3 sequence: CASRMDGVARETQYF. CDR3 DNA sequence: TGTGCCAGCAGAATGGACGGGGTGGCAAGGGAGACCCAGTACTTC.

This clone was found once. The gene calls are TRBV19 and TRBJ2-1; D may be TRBD2 (5 bases). Between the trimmed V and J ends, which lost 0 bases and 8 bases, there was a span of 8 bases. This CDR3 contains 13 residues. CDR1 is LNHDA and CDR2 is SQIVND in the germline V gene (reference sequence). The CDR3 here is CASSIEPGYEQFF. The CDR3 nucleotides read TGTGCCAGTAGTATAGAGCCGGGGTATGAGCAGTTCTTC.

This chain joins TRBV6-5 and TRBJ1-2; no clear D. Germline V gives CDR1 MNHEY, CDR2 SVGAGI. V was trimmed by 6 bases and J by 5 bases, leaving 19 bases between them. The CDR3 is 15 residues long. CDR3 amino acids: CASSDFSWGEYGYTF. In DNA, the CDR3 is TGTGCCAGCAGCGACTTTAGTTGGGGAGAGTATGGCTACACCTTC.

This clone was counted a few times. The J gene is TRBJ2-5, the V gene TRBV5-1, with TRBD1 matching over 8 bases. Germline-derived CDR1 and CDR2 are SGHRS and YFSETQ. V trimming: 0 bases; J trimming: 4 bases; junction bases outside the gene matches: 11. The CDR3 totals 17 residues. CDR3 protein: CASSLGSRTGMGETQYF. For the CDR3, the DNA is TGCGCCAGCAGCTTGGGATCCCGGACAGGGATGGGAGAGACCCAGTACTTC.

This clone occurred once. The chain couples TRBV7-9 to TRBJ1-1; no firm D call. Trimming took 5 bases from V and 1 from J, leaving 8 bases between them. Germline V gene sequence: CDR1 SEHNR, CDR2 FQNEAQ (reference sequence). This CDR3 comprises 13 residues. The CDR3 is CASSTDPNTEAFF. CDR3 sequence (DNA): TGTGCCAGCAGCACCGACCCGAACACTGAAGCTTTCTTT.

V gene TRBV5-4 combines with J gene TRBJ2-3; TRBD1 matches 7 bases. This CDR3 has 15 amino acids. Trimming cost V 2 bases and J 0 bases; bases outside gene matches: 3. CDR1 and CDR2 from the germline V gene are SGHNT and YYREEE (reference sequence). The DNA for the CDR3 is TGTGCCAGCAGCTTAACAGGGGTTAGCACAGATACGCAGTATTTT. Protein: CASSLTGVSTDTQYF.

J is TRBJ2-7 and V is TRBV2; D remains unclear. The CDR3 loop spans 13 amino acids. V was shortened by 7 bases and J by 4 bases, with 14 bases between the two germline ends. Germline loops: CDR1 SNHLY, CDR2 FYNNEI. The CDR3 DNA follows: TGTGCCAGCAAAGACTTCGGGTATTACGAGCAGTACGTC. Translating it yields CASKDFGYYEQYV.

V is TRBV30 and J is TRBJ1-5; TRBD1 is a possible D gene (6 bases). CDR3 length equals 13 residues. Germline V gives CDR1 GTSNPN, CDR2 SVGIG (reference sequence). The chain's CDR3 is CALGGEANQPQHF. CDR3 in DNA: TGTGCTCTGGGGGGCGAGGCAAATCAGCCCCAGCATTTT. The full variable domain, in which reference TRBV30 and TRBJ1-5 provide the parts outside the CDR3, is SQTIHQWPATLVQPVGSPLSLECTVEGTSNPNLYWYRQAAGRGLQLLFYSVGIGQISSEVPQNLSASRPQDRQFILSSKKLLLSDSGFYLCALGGEANQPQHFGDGTRLSIL.

The V call is TRBV30, the J call TRBJ1-3; D perhaps matches TRBD1 (6 bases). The CDR3 totals 13 residues. Trimming shortened V by 5 bases and J by 4 bases, and 12 bases separated the two germline ends. Germline CDR1 is GTSNPN and CDR2 is SVGIG (reference sequence). The CDR3 reads CAWDRDIGNTIYF. In DNA form, the CDR3 reads TGTGCCTGGGACCGGGACATCGGAAACACCATATATTTT.

The rearrangement joins TRBV2 to TRBJ1-4; D unresolved. Germline loops: CDR1 SNHLY, CDR2 FYNNEI. Deletions cut 10 bases from V and 4 bases from J, with 19 bases between. The CDR3 has 15 amino acids. DNA for the CDR3: TGTGCCACAGCGGTCCGGCCAGGAGATAATGAAAAACTGTTTTTT. It specifies CATAVRPGDNEKLFF.

This chain connects TRBV10-3 to TRBJ1-4, with TRBD1 identical over 11 bases. The CDR3 has 17 residues. After removal of 4 bases from V and 8 bases from J, the junction contained 12 bases not matched to a gene. Germline values: CDR1 ENHRY, CDR2 SYGVKD. This chain's CDR3 is CAISAGFSGTGGEKLFF. The CDR3 nucleotides are TGTGCCATCAGTGCGGGTTTTTCCGGGACAGGGGGGGAAAAACTGTTTTTT.

The chain joins TRBV5-1 to TRBJ1-2; a weak D match, TRBD1 (5 bases). CDR1 is SGHRS, CDR2 YFSETQ, per germline. This CDR3 is 15 amino acids long. V lost 3 bases and J lost 3, with 15 bases in between. CDR3 DNA: TGCGCCAGCAGCTCTGACGGAGGGACTGACTATGGCTACACCTTC. Protein sequence: CASSSDGGTDYGYTF.